Listed below are T cell receptor beta chains from one sample, sequenced in a study of T cells in Graves' hyperthyroidism and ophthalmopathy. TCRdb passed the multiplex PCR reads through MiXCR, listing each CDR3 protein once. The sample gives under 700,000 distinct CDR3 sequences, approximately 15% of which show up once; more than 15% is in the top ten. Source material: blood. The receptors derive from a woman aged 18-29 years with Graves' hyperthyroidism. CDR3s include the opening cysteine and the closing phenylalanine or tryptophan. A D gene is named only where the DNA matches it firmly. Some rows mark clone size as missing; the rest say once, few, many or name a class of expanded clone.

>TRBD1|-|TRBV3-1|TRBJ1-1
TGTGCCAGCAGCCAAGCATCTTCAGGGGGCACTGAAGCTTTCTTT
CASSQASSGGTEAFF
>-|few|TRBV6-1|TRBJ2-7
TGTGCCAGCAGTATAGGTCGGCAGGGGTACGAGCAGTACTTC
CASSIGRQGYEQYF
>TRBD2|-|TRBV11-1|TRBJ2-4
TGCGCCAGCAGCCCCCCGGGACTAGCGGGAGTGACCTACATTCAGTACTTC
CASSPPGLAGVTYIQYF
>TRBD2|few|TRBV7-9|TRBJ2-5
TGTGCCAGCAGCTTAGGGGAGGGGAAGACCCAGTACTTC
CASSLGEGKTQYF
>-|many|TRBV20-1|TRBJ2-7
TGCAGTGCTAACGTGGGGCGTGGCTCCTACGAGCAGTACTTC
CSANVGRGSYEQYF
>-|-|TRBV7-2|TRBJ1-1
TGTGCCAGCAGCCAGCCGTGGGGCGGGGCTTTCTTT
CASSQPWGGAFF
>-|few|TRBV28|TRBJ1-2
TGTGCCAGCATCTTGGAAGGAAGGGATGGCTACACCTTC
CASILEGRDGYTF
>-|many|TRBV12-3/TRBV12-4|TRBJ2-7
TGTGCCAGCACCTACGGGACTTCCGTCGAGCAGTACTTC
CASTYGTSVEQYF
>-|-|TRBV5-1|TRBJ1-4
TGCGCCAGCAGCTTGACAATTAATGGTGAAAAACTGTTTTTT
CASSLTINGEKLFF
>TRBD2|-|TRBV7-2|TRBJ2-2
TGTGCCAGCAGCTTAGAGACTAGCGGGAGCCTGGACACCGGGGAGCTGTTTTTT
CASSLETSGSLDTGELFF
>TRBD2|many|TRBV20-1|TRBJ2-7
TGCAGTGCCCGGACTAGCGGGGGATCTTCCTACGAGCAGTACTTC
CSARTSGGSSYEQYF
>-|-|TRBV18|TRBJ2-7
TGTGCCAGCTCACCACGACAGATTGTCTACGAGCAGTACTTC
CASSPRQIVYEQYF
>-|-|TRBV19|TRBJ1-2
TGTGCCAGTGGGTTATCCTATGGCTACACCTTC
CASGLSYGYTF
>-|-|TRBV19|TRBJ2-3
TGTGCCAGCAGTATATCTTTTTCGGATACGCAGTATTTT
CASSISFSDTQYF
>-|few|TRBV6-1|TRBJ1-6
TGTGCCAGCAGTTATGGAAGGGAAGGGTCACCCCTCCACTTT
CASSYGREGSPLHF
>TRBD1|many|TRBV28|TRBJ2-7
TGTGCCAGCAGTTTAACCGGGACAGGGTCCTTAGAGCAGTACTTC
CASSLTGTGSLEQYF
>TRBD2|many|TRBV28|TRBJ2-5
TGTGCCAGCAGTGCTCTACCGGGACTAGCGGGAGAGACCCAGTACTTC
CASSALPGLAGETQYF
>TRBD2|-|TRBV5-6|TRBJ2-7
TGTGCCAGCAGCTTGGCGGGACTAGCGGGACCCTACGAGCAGTACTTC
CASSLAGLAGPYEQYF
>-|many|TRBV2|TRBJ1-5
TGTGCCAGCAGGGGCCAGACGAGAAATCAGCCCCAGCATTTT
CASRGQTRNQPQHF
>-|-|TRBV7-2|TRBJ2-3
TGTGCCAGCAGCTTAGCTAGGGAAGATACGCAGTATTTT
CASSLAREDTQYF
>-|-|TRBV29-1|TRBJ1-2
TGCAGCGCACAGACGTCGATCTATGGCTACACCTTC
CSAQTSIYGYTF
>TRBD1|few|TRBV19|TRBJ1-1
TGTGCCAGCGCTAAGACAGGGTTATCGATTGAAGCTTTCTTT
CASAKTGLSIEAFF
>TRBD2|few|TRBV6-2/TRBV6-3|TRBJ2-2
TGTGCCAGCAGTGCCCTGCGCGGGGGGGCCCTGTTTCCCGGGGAGCTGTTTTTT
CASSALRGGALFPGELFF
>-|-|TRBV29-1|TRBJ1-2
TGCAGCGTAGCTCACGTCGGTGCTAGCGGCTACACCTTC
CSVAHVGASGYTF
>-|many|TRBV3-1|TRBJ2-1
TGTGCCAGCAGCCAAGGGGCCTACAATGAGCAGTTCTTC
CASSQGAYNEQFF
>-|-|TRBV6-5|TRBJ2-2
TGTGCCAGCAGTTACCGCGGGGGCGGAGGGGGGGAGCTGTTTTTT
CASSYRGGGGGELFF
>TRBD1|many|TRBV6-2/TRBV6-3|TRBJ2-1
TGTGCCAGCAGTTCATCCGGGACAGGGGGCAATCATTATGAGCAGTTCTTC
CASSSSGTGGNHYEQFF
>TRBD2|few|TRBV12-3/TRBV12-4|TRBJ2-2
TGTGCCAGCAGTCCCCAGAGCGGGGGGACCGGGGAGCTGTTTTTT
CASSPQSGGTGELFF
>-|many|TRBV20-1|TRBJ2-7
TGCAGTGCTAGAGATCATCGAGGGGGCGAGCAGTACTTC
CSARDHRGGEQYF
>-|few|TRBV30|TRBJ2-2
TGTGCCTTTAAGACGGGGGGCGTTACCGGGGAGCTGTTTTTT
CAFKTGGVTGELFF
>TRBD2|many|TRBV30|TRBJ2-4
TGTGCCTGGAGTAACCCGGGGGGTGCCAAAAACATTCAGTACTTC
CAWSNPGGAKNIQYF
>TRBD1|many|TRBV12-3/TRBV12-4|TRBJ1-5
TGTGCCAGCTCTCGGGACAGGGTCATTAATAGCAATCAGCCCCAGCATTTT
CASSRDRVINSNQPQHF
>TRBD1|few|TRBV24-1|TRBJ1-2
TGTGCCACCAGTGACCCTAAGACAGGGGGCTATGGCTACACCTTC
CATSDPKTGGYGYTF
>-|many|TRBV5-6|TRBJ1-1
TGTGCCAGCAGCTCGGGATCGCACACTGAAGCTTTCTTT
CASSSGSHTEAFF
>-|-|TRBV12-3/TRBV12-4|TRBJ1-6
TGTGCCAGCAGATTTCGGGGGGGGGATTCACCCCTCCACTTT
CASRFRGGDSPLHF
>TRBD2|-|TRBV12-3/TRBV12-4|TRBJ2-4
TGTGCCAGCAGCCCAATAGCGGGAAGAGACATTCAGTACTTC
CASSPIAGRDIQYF
>-|-|TRBV30|TRBJ2-7
TGTGCCTGGAGTAAATACGACACCGTATCCTACGAGCAGTACTTC
CAWSKYDTVSYEQYF
>TRBD2|many|TRBV7-2|TRBJ2-3
TGTGCCAGCAGCAAACTGGCTAGCGGGGGGCTAGATACGCAGTATTTT
CASSKLASGGLDTQYF
>-|few|TRBV18|TRBJ2-5
TGTGCCAGCTCATTCGCCGCAGGGGCAGGAGAGACCCAGTACTTC
CASSFAAGAGETQYF
>TRBD2|once|TRBV5-1|TRBJ2-5
TGCGCCAGCTCCTTCACCGGGACTAGCGGGAGCGAGACCCAGTACTTC
CASSFTGTSGSETQYF
>-|many|TRBV2|TRBJ1-6
TGTGCCAGCAGTGAAAAGGGGGTCAATTCACCCCTCCACTTT
CASSEKGVNSPLHF
>TRBD2|many|TRBV20-1|TRBJ2-7
TGCAGTGCCCAGACTAGCGGGAGGGGATACGAGCAGTACTTC
CSAQTSGRGYEQYF
>-|few|TRBV28|TRBJ1-2
TGTGCCAGTATTCGGGACAAGATTAACTATGGCTACACCTTC
CASIRDKINYGYTF
>TRBD1|many|TRBV7-8|TRBJ1-1
TGTGCCAGCAGCATCCTCGGACAGGGGCGAGGGCGGAACACTGAAGCTTTCTTT
CASSILGQGRGRNTEAFF
>TRBD2|few|TRBV19|TRBJ2-7
TGTGCCAGTAGTCCCCGGCCTAGCGGATGGGCCTACGAGCAGTACTTC
CASSPRPSGWAYEQYF
>-|few|TRBV30|TRBJ2-7
TGTGCCTGGACGCGCCGGGGCAAGTATAACGAGCAGTACTTC
CAWTRRGKYNEQYF
>TRBD2|many|TRBV15|TRBJ2-7
TGTGCCACTGGACTAGCGGCCGAGCAGTACTTC
CATGLAAEQYF
>TRBD2|-|TRBV19|TRBJ2-7
TGTGCCAGTAGTATCGATCGGGGGGCCTACGAGCAGTACTTC
CASSIDRGAYEQYF
>TRBD2|many|TRBV11-2|TRBJ2-7
TGTGCCAGCAGCTTCAAAAAACTAGCGGGGGGTTACGAGCAGTACTTC
CASSFKKLAGGYEQYF
>TRBD2|-|TRBV2|TRBJ2-7
TGTGCCAGCAGTGATACGGTCGGGACGACTAGCGGGAGGTCCCGGCGGTTGGTTCGCGACGAGCAGTACTTC
CASSDTVGTTSGRSRRLVRDEQYF
>TRBD2|many|TRBV13|TRBJ2-5
TGTGCCAGCAGCACTAGCGGGAGGGCCTTAGGGCAAGAGACCCAGTACTTC
CASSTSGRALGQETQYF
>-|few|TRBV2|TRBJ1-2
TGTGCCGCGGGTAATGGCTACACCTTC
CAAGNGYTF
>-|-|TRBV13|TRBJ1-2
TGTGCCAGCAGCTTAGGGCAACTTTATGTTGGCTGCACCTTC
CASSLGQLYVGCTF
>TRBD1|few|TRBV6-1|TRBJ1-6
TGTGCCAGCAGCTCCAACCTCCGACAGGGCTACTCACCCCTCCACTTT
CASSSNLRQGYSPLHF
>TRBD1|few|TRBV12-3/TRBV12-4|TRBJ1-6
TGTGCCAGCAGTCCCGACAGGGGGCTCATTTCACCCCTCCACTTT
CASSPDRGLISPLHF
>-|few|TRBV20-1|TRBJ2-7
TGCAGTGCTAGTGTGGACAGTGTTGGAGAGCAGTACTTC
CSASVDSVGEQYF
>TRBD2|-|TRBV4-2|TRBJ2-3
TGTGCCAGCAGCCAAGTCGGCAGCGGGAGGGCCGTAGATACGCAGTATTTT
CASSQVGSGRAVDTQYF
>-|many|TRBV3-1|TRBJ1-1
TGTGCCAGCAGCCAGAACCCGGGGGCTGAAGCTTTCTTT
CASSQNPGAEAFF